Each of the 13 T cell receptor beta chains below was sequenced from the same sample in a study of T cell responses to AZD1222 COVID-19 vaccine. The assay was immunoSEQ multiplex PCR, and TCRdb's table has in-frame clones only and misses some. In the table there are about 180,000 clones, 85% to 90% of which are singletons. The material sequenced was peripheral blood, taken 28 days after the second AZD1222 dose. The source of these receptors is an adult who received the AZD1222 COVID-19 vaccine.

The gene calls are TRBV9 and TRBJ2-3; D ambiguous. The CDR3 is 14 residues long. Germline V gene sequence: CDR1 SGDLS, CDR2 YYNGEE. Trimming took off 1 base at V and 0 bases at J, with 6 bases between the two ends. In DNA form, the CDR3 reads TGTGCCAGCAGCGTATTCACTAGCACAGATACGCAGTATTTT. The encoded protein is CASSVFTSTDTQYF.

The rearrangement joins TRBV6-5 to TRBJ1-4; 8 bases align to TRBD1. Trimming removed 6 bases from V and 8 bases from J; junction bases left unmatched: 8. Germline CDR1 is MNHEY and CDR2 is SVGAGI. CDR3 length: 14 residues. Here the CDR3 reads CASSLRGLGEKLFF. The DNA for the CDR3 is TGTGCCAGCAGCCTCAGGGGGCTGGGGGAAAAACTGTTTTTT.

For the CDR3, the DNA is TGTGCCAGCATCCAGAGTGGTCAGCATGGAGCTTTCTTT. This translates into CASIQSGQHGAFF. This chain uses TRBV5-6 with TRBJ1-1; D not resolved. The CDR3 runs to 13 residues. Trimming stripped 6 bases from V and 10 bases from J, with 19 bases between. Germline assignment: CDR1 SGHDT and CDR2 YYEEEE.

J is TRBJ2-2 and V is TRBV6-5; the D is unclear. The CDR3 runs 11 residues. Trimming removed 2 bases at V and 7 bases at J, with 2 bases between. CDR1 is MNHEY, CDR2 SVGAGI, per germline. CDR3 sequence: CASSYVGELFF. The CDR3 DNA follows: TGTGCCAGCAGTTACGTCGGGGAGCTGTTTTTT.

V is TRBV6-1 and J is TRBJ2-5; D ambiguous. This CDR3 spans 12 amino acids. Trimming removed 2 bases at V and 6 bases at J, with 7 bases between. Germline V gives CDR1 MNHNS, CDR2 SASEGT. CDR3 in amino acids: CASSEISQTQYF. CDR3 coding DNA: TGTGCCAGCAGTGAAATAAGCCAGACCCAGTACTTC.

CDR3 region: CASSLYDGNSPLHF. As DNA, the CDR3 is TGTGCCAGCAGCTTGTATGATGGGAATTCACCCCTCCACTTT. The V call is TRBV5-6, the J call TRBJ1-6; D is undetermined. Trimming shortened V by 1 base and J by 7 bases, and 9 bases separated the two germline ends. The CDR3 consists of 14 residues. CDR1 and CDR2 (germline): SGHDT, YYEEEE. Complete variable domain (other parts from reference TRBV5-6 and TRBJ1-6): DAGVTQSPTHLIKTRGQQVTLRCSPKSGHDTVSWYQQALGQGPQFIFQYYEEEERQRGNFPDRFSGHQFPNYSSELNVNALLLGDSALYLCASSLYDGNSPLHFGNGTRLTVT.

This clone occurred once. This chain links TRBV19 with TRBJ2-4, with D possibly being TRBD1 (5 bases). Germline V gene data show CDR1 as LNHDA and CDR2 as SQIVND (reference sequence). V lost 2 bases and J 8 bases, leaving 13 bases between the germline ends. The CDR3 has 14 amino acids. The CDR3 sequence is CASSIRQGGDIQYF. Written as DNA, the CDR3 is TGTGCCAGTAGTATACGGCAGGGTGGGGACATTCAGTACTTC.

This clone was detected once. The V and J genes are TRBV7-3 and TRBJ1-6; TRBD1 matches at 7 bases. J gave up 7 bases and V 5 bases, and 5 bases lay outside the gene matches. The CDR3 has 14 amino acids. CDR1 SGHTA and CDR2 FQGTGA come from the germline V gene. This CDR3 reads CASSPGTANSPLHF. The CDR3 DNA reads TGTGCCAGCAGCCCCGGGACAGCAAATTCACCCCTCCACTTT.

The chain combines TRBV6-2 or TRBV6-3 with TRBJ2-1; 11 bases align to TRBD2. This CDR3 is built from 15 residues. V shed 4 bases and J 8 bases; nucleotides not matched to a gene: 7. Germline-derived CDR1 and CDR2 are MNHEY and SVGEGT. The CDR3 loop reads CASSSASGGLDEQFF. The CDR3 coding sequence is TGTGCCAGCAGTTCGGCTAGCGGGGGGTTGGATGAGCAGTTCTTC.

The chain joins TRBV3-1 (or the pseudogene TRBV3-2) to TRBJ2-1, with 11 bases lining up with TRBD2. The V gene end was trimmed by 0 bases and the J gene end by 7 bases; junction bases not matched to a gene: 8. This CDR3 has 17 amino acids. Looked up from germline, CDR1 is LGHDT and CDR2 is YNNKEL (reference sequence). The CDR3 reads CASSQDLLAGAPNEQFF. For the CDR3, the DNA is TGTGCCAGCAGCCAAGACCTACTAGCGGGGGCCCCAAATGAGCAGTTCTTC.

The V call is TRBV19, the J call TRBJ2-5; 11 bases align to TRBD2. The germline gives CDR1 LNHDA, CDR2 SQIVND (reference sequence). This CDR3 spans 15 amino acids. The V segment lost 7 bases and the J segment 1 base; nucleotides outside the gene matches: 5. The CDR3 DNA follows: TGTGCCAGTACTAGGGGGACTAGCGGCCAAGAGACCCAGTACTTC. Its protein product is CASTRGTSGQETQYF.

This clone was detected once. The V gene is TRBV24-1, the J gene TRBJ1-1; D unresolved. The V gene lost 1 base and the J gene lost 8 bases, with 13 bases spanning the gap. Germline CDR1 and CDR2: KGHDR and SFDVKD. The CDR3 has 14 amino acids. CDR3 sequence reads: CATSDLGPLEEAFF. CDR3 nucleotide sequence: TGTGCCACCAGTGATTTAGGTCCCCTCGAGGAAGCTTTCTTT.

V usage is TRBV7-2 and J usage is TRBJ2-1; 8 bases map to TRBD1. V lost 4 bases and J lost 7; bases outside the gene matches: 6. This CDR3 is 14 amino acids long. Germline V CDR1 and CDR2: SGHTA, FQGNSA. The CDR3 nucleotides read TGTGCCAGCAGCTCTGGACAGGGTTTTAATGAGCAGTTCTTC. This encodes CASSSGQGFNEQFF.